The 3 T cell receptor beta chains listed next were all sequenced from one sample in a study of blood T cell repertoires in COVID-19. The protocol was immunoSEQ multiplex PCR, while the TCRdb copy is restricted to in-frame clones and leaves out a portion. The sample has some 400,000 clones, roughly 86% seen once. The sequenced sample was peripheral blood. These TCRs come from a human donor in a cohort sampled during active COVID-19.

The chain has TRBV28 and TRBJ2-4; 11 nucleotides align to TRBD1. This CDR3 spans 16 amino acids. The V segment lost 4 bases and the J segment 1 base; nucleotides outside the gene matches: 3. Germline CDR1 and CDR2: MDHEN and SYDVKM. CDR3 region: CASSSWTGGAKNIQYF. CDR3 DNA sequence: TGTGCCAGCAGTTCCTGGACAGGGGGCGCCAAAAACATTCAGTACTTC. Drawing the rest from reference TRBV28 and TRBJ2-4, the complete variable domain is DVKVTQSSRYLVKRTGEKVFLECVQDMDHENMFWYRQDPGLGLRLIYFSYDVKMKEKGDIPEGYSVSREKKERFSLILESASTNQTSMYLCASSSWTGGAKNIQYFGAGTRLSVL.

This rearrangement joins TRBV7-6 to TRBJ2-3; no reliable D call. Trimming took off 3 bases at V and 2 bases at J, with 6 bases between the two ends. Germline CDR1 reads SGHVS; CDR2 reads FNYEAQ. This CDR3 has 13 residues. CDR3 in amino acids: CASSLETTDTQYF. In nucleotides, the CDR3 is TGTGCCAGCAGCTTGGAGACCACAGATACGCAGTATTTT.

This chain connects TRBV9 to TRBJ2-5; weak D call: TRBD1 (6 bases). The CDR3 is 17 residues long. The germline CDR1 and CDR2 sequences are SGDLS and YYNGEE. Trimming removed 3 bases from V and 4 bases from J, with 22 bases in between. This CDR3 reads CASSADLTGYGAETQYF. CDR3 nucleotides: TGTGCCAGCAGCGCCGACCTTACAGGGTATGGGGCAGAGACCCAGTACTTC. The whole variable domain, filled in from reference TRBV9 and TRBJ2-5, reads DSGVTQTPKHLITATGQRVTLRCSPRSGDLSVYWYQQSLDQGLQFLIQYYNGEERAKGNILERFSAQQFPDLHSELNLSSLELGDSALYFCASSADLTGYGAETQYFGPGTRLLVL.